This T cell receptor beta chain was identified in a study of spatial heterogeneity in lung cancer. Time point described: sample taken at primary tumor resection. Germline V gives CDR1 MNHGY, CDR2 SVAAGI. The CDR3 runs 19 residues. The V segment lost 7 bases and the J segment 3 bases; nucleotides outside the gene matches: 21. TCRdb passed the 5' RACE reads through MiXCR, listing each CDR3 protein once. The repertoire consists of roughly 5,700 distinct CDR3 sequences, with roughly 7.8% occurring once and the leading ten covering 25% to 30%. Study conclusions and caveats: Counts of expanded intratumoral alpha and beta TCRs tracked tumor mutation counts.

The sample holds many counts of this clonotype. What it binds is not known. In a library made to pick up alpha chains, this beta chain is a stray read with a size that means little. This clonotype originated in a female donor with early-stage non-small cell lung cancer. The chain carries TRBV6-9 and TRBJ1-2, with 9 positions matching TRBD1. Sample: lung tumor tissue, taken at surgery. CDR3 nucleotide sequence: TGTGCCAGCATCTACTTCCCGCCGGGACAGGGAAGACTAGACTATGGCTACACCTTC. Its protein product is CASIYFPPGQGRLDYGYTF.